This TCR beta chain was documented in a study of T-cell memory formation after mild COVID-19. This clonotype has a handful of counts. V was trimmed by 0 bases and J by 5 bases, leaving 8 bases between them. CDR3 size: 13 residues. From germline, CDR1 is SGDLS and CDR2 YYNGEE. From the 5' RACE reads, TCRdb called clonotypes with MiXCR, one entry per CDR3 protein. The sample has some 350,000 distinct CDR3 sequences, 10% to 15% seen once. V usage is TRBV9 and J usage is TRBJ1-2; D remains unclear. Sequencing input: PBMCs or a T cell subset sorted from them (not recorded which). This clonotype originated in a man aged 18 to 29 who had mild COVID-19 (a few samples of this study predate the infection). Cell type and time point are not known. The DNA for the CDR3 is TGTGCCAGCAGCGTAGAATCAGGTTATGGCTACACCTTC. This gives the protein CASSVESGYGYTF.